The rows below give T cell receptor beta chains drawn from one sample of a study of blood T cell repertoires in COVID-19. The protocol was immunoSEQ multiplex PCR, while the TCRdb copy is restricted to in-frame clones and leaves out a portion. The profile covers approximately 140,000 clones, with 75% to 85% appearing a single time and approximately 8.4% taken by the ten largest. Sequencing was performed on peripheral blood. These receptors were obtained from a human donor with acute or convalescent COVID-19. The donor label of this sample is uncertain. Each CDR3 is given with its conserved first and last residue. Fields, in order: V gene, J gene, clone size, D gene, CDR3 DNA, CDR3 protein. D genes are given only for firm matches. Clone sizes are given selectively: once, few, many, or a class where the clone is expanded.

TRBV7-9,TRBJ2-3,NA,NA,TGTGCCAGCAGCGCCCCCTCAGGGGTTAGCACAGATACGCAGTATTTT,CASSAPSGVSTDTQYF
TRBV5-1,TRBJ2-1,few,TRBD1,TGCGCCAGCAGACCGGGACAGGGGAGGAATGAGCAGTTCTTC,CASRPGQGRNEQFF
TRBV7-9,TRBJ1-1,NA,NA,TGTGCCATTGTGGCGGCAGACACTGAAGCTTTCTTT,CAIVAADTEAFF
TRBV7-6,TRBJ2-7,NA,NA,TGTGCCAGCAGCTTAGGGGTGGGAGGCTCCAGCCTCTACGAGCAGTACTTC,CASSLGVGGSSLYEQYF
TRBV4-1,TRBJ2-7,NA,TRBD1,TGCGCCAGCAGCCTCGGACAGGGGAGTTCCTACGAGCAGTACTTC,CASSLGQGSSYEQYF
TRBV6-5,TRBJ2-1,NA,TRBD1,TGTGCCAGCATCCCGGACAGGCTAACCTACAATGAGCAGTTCTTC,CASIPDRLTYNEQFF
TRBV27,TRBJ2-7,NA,NA,TGTGCCAGCGGTCCCTTGGGACACCCGGGCTACGAGCAGTACTTC,CASGPLGHPGYEQYF
TRBV11-2,TRBJ2-1,once,NA,TGTGCCAGCAGCTTTCCCAGCTCCTACAATGAGCAGTTCTTC,CASSFPSSYNEQFF
TRBV19,TRBJ1-5,NA,TRBD1,TGTGCCAGTAGTTCTGGACAGGTCCAACCCCAGCATTTT,CASSSGQVQPQHF
TRBV30,TRBJ2-2,NA,NA,TGTGCCTGGAGTAGGGGGGGAATGGGAACCGGGGAGCTGTTTTTT,CAWSRGGMGTGELFF
TRBV2,TRBJ1-2,once,NA,TGTGCCAGCAGTGGCGGTCAGTATGGCTACACCTTC,CASSGGQYGYTF
TRBV7-3,TRBJ2-2,NA,NA,TGTGCCAGCAGCGGACAGATCACCGGGGAGCTGTTTTTT,CASSGQITGELFF
TRBV19,TRBJ1-2,NA,TRBD1,TGTGCCAGTAGTCCTTGGACAGGAGCATCTAACTATGGCTACACCTTC,CASSPWTGASNYGYTF
TRBV3-1/TRBV3-2,TRBJ1-5,NA,TRBD1,TGTGCCAGCAGTCAGGGGGCAGAACAGCCCCAGCATTTT,CASSQGAEQPQHF
TRBV27,TRBJ1-5,NA,NA,TGTGCCAGCAGCCAGGGAAACAATCAGCCCCAGCATTTT,CASSQGNNQPQHF
TRBV5-1,TRBJ1-1,NA,TRBD1,TGCGCCAGCGGGCCGCGGACAGGGTTTGAGGGCACTGAAGCTTTCTTT,CASGPRTGFEGTEAFF
TRBV5-1,TRBJ1-2,NA,NA,TGCGCCAGCAGCTTAGGGACTCAACTGGACGGCTACACCTTC,CASSLGTQLDGYTF
TRBV6-5,TRBJ1-1,NA,NA,TGTGCCAGCAGAACACCGAACACTGAAGCTTTCTTT,CASRTPNTEAFF
TRBV27,TRBJ1-1,NA,NA,TGTGCCAGCAGAATCGGTCCGAACACTGAAGCTTTCTTT,CASRIGPNTEAFF
TRBV19,TRBJ2-3,few,TRBD1,TGTGCCAGTAGTACTGGGACAGGGTTGGTAGATACGCAGTATTTT,CASSTGTGLVDTQYF
TRBV5-1,TRBJ2-3,NA,NA,TGCGCCAGCAGCTTGGTATCCAGCACAGATACGCAGTATTTT,CASSLVSSTDTQYF
TRBV11-2,TRBJ1-4,NA,NA,TGTGCCAGCAGCCCTGCCGGGAACGTTAATGAAAAACTGTTTTTT,CASSPAGNVNEKLFF
TRBV13,TRBJ2-2,many,NA,TGTGCCAGCAGCTCAGGAAAAGAGATCCGCCCGACCGGGGAGCTGTTTTTT,CASSSGKEIRPTGELFF
TRBV7-9,TRBJ1-6,NA,TRBD1,TGTGCCAGCAGCTACGTAATGGACAGGAAAAATTCACCCCTCCACTTT,CASSYVMDRKNSPLHF
TRBV7-8,TRBJ1-1,few,NA,TGTGCCAGCAGCCGACCCAGGCAGGGGAGGGACACTGAAGCTTTCTTT,CASSRPRQGRDTEAFF
TRBV11-2,TRBJ1-1,NA,NA,TGTGCCAGCAGCTTAGGCGGCGGTCTCGCCACTGAAGCTTTCTTT,CASSLGGGLATEAFF
TRBV5-1,TRBJ1-2,NA,TRBD1,TGCGCCAGCAGCTTGGAGACAGGGGGAGGTGGCTACACCTTC,CASSLETGGGGYTF
TRBV24-1,TRBJ2-1,NA,TRBD1,TGTGCCACCAGTGATTTAGGGACAGGGGCCTACAATGAGCAGTTCTTC,CATSDLGTGAYNEQFF
TRBV3-1/TRBV3-2,TRBJ2-5,NA,NA,TGTGCCAGCTCTAAGGGGTTCCAAGAGACCCAGTACTTC,CASSKGFQETQYF
TRBV5-4,TRBJ2-3,NA,NA,TGTGCCAGCAGCTTGGAAAGCGGGCGCACAGATACGCAGTATTTT,CASSLESGRTDTQYF
TRBV11-2,TRBJ2-4,NA,TRBD1,TGTGCCAGCAGCCTCGGGACAGGGAAAAACATTCAGTACTTC,CASSLGTGKNIQYF
TRBV2,TRBJ1-1,NA,TRBD1,TGTGCCAGCAGGGGAGGACAGGGGAACACTGAAGCTTTCTTT,CASRGGQGNTEAFF
TRBV30,TRBJ1-5,NA,NA,TGTGCCTGGAGTGTCGGGTTAGGTCAGCCCCAGCATTTT,CAWSVGLGQPQHF
TRBV7-6,TRBJ1-2,NA,NA,TGTGCCAGCAGCTTAGGAGGTGGCTACACCTTC,CASSLGGGYTF
TRBV9,TRBJ1-6,few,NA,TGTGCCAGCAGCCCCCAGGGAATAAATAATTCACCCCTCCACTTT,CASSPQGINNSPLHF
TRBV5-1,TRBJ1-3,NA,NA,TGCGCCAGCAGCCTGACGGGCTTAATGGGACAATATGGAAACACCATATATTTT,CASSLTGLMGQYGNTIYF
TRBV4-1,TRBJ1-5,NA,TRBD1,TGCGCCAGCGCTAGACAGGGGGCGAATCAGCCCCAGCATTTT,CASARQGANQPQHF
TRBV6-5,TRBJ1-5,NA,NA,TGTGCCAGCAGTCCTGGGGGGGGTTATCAGCCCCAGCATTTT,CASSPGGGYQPQHF
TRBV2,TRBJ1-5,NA,TRBD1,TGTGCCAGCAGATTAAAGCAGGGGGCGAGCAATCAGCCCCAGCATTTT,CASRLKQGASNQPQHF
TRBV9,TRBJ1-2,NA,NA,TGTGCCAGCAGCGTAGATGGGGCGGCGGGGGATGGCTACACCTTC,CASSVDGAAGDGYTF
TRBV5-1,TRBJ1-6,NA,NA,TGCGCCAGCACCACCCGCCCTGGAGGGTCCTATAATTCACCCCTCCACTTT,CASTTRPGGSYNSPLHF
TRBV7-9,TRBJ1-1,NA,NA,TGTGCCAGCAGCTTAGTGACAGCTGAAGCTTTCTTT,CASSLVTAEAFF
TRBV2,TRBJ1-6,NA,NA,TGTGCCAGCAGTCAGACAGCGAATAATTCACCCCTCCACTTT,CASSQTANNSPLHF
TRBV4-2,TRBJ2-2,NA,NA,TGTGCCAGCAGCCCACCGGGACTTGGGGAGCTGTTTTTT,CASSPPGLGELFF
TRBV5-1,TRBJ1-1,once,NA,TGCGCCAGCAGTCCACAGGGAATAAACACTGAAGCTTTCTTT,CASSPQGINTEAFF
TRBV2,TRBJ1-2,NA,NA,TGTGCCAGCAGTCCCGGGCTAGGAGGAGTCTATGGCTACACCTTC,CASSPGLGGVYGYTF
TRBV7-2,TRBJ2-3,few,NA,TGTGCCAGCAGCTTAAGGAGAACCACAGATACGCAGTATTTT,CASSLRRTTDTQYF
TRBV28,TRBJ2-2,NA,TRBD1,TGTGCCAGCAGTCGGACCGGGACAGGGGTTTACACCGGGGAGCTGTTTTTT,CASSRTGTGVYTGELFF
TRBV5-4,TRBJ2-7,NA,NA,TGTGCCAGCAGCGAAACGACTGCCTCCTACGAGCAGTACTTC,CASSETTASYEQYF
TRBV6-5,TRBJ1-1,NA,NA,TGTGCCAGCAGTTGGGGAGGGATGAACACTGAAGCTTTCTTT,CASSWGGMNTEAFF
TRBV6-5,TRBJ1-6,NA,TRBD1,TGTGCCAGCATAGGGACAGCAAATTCACCCCTCCACTTT,CASIGTANSPLHF